This T cell receptor (beta chain) was captured by sequencing in a study of identical twins. Points from the study as a whole: Low generation probability was overrepresented in out-of-frame alpha sequences shared by twins. Monozygotic twin pairs showed more out-of-frame TCR alpha sharing than models estimated.

TCRdb re-called the 5' RACE reads through MiXCR, storing one row per CDR3 protein. This sample has roughly 1,500,000 distinct CDR3 sequences, with roughly a third found just once. V lost 3 bases to trimming and J lost 2 bases, with 13 bases between them. The germline V gene encodes CDR1 SGDLS and CDR2 YYNGEE. CDR3 length: 15 residues. Of note for this clonotype: The antigen is not known.

Every sampled donor was Caucasian and healthy. The source is a newborn girl in good health. This chain connects TRBV9 to TRBJ2-3; unclear D gene. Material: cord blood. The CDR3 here is CASSGYDWNTDTQYF. CDR3 nucleotide sequence: TGTGCCAGCAGCGGATACGACTGGAACACAGATACGCAGTATTTT.